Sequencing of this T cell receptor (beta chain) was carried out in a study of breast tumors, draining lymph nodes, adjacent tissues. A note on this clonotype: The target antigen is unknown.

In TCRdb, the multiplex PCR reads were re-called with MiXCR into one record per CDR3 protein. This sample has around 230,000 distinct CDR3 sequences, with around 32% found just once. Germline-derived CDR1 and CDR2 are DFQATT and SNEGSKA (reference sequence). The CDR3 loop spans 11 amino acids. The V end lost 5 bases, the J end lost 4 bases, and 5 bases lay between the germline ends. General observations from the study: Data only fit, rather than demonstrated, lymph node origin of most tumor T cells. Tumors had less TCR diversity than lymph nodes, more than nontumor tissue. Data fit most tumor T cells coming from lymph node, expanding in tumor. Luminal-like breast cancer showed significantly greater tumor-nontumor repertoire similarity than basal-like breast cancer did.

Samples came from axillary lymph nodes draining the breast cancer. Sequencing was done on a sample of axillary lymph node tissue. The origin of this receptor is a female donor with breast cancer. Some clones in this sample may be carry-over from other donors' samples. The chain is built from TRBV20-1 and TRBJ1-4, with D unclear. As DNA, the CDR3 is TGCAGTGCTCCGGTTAATGAAAAACTGTTTTTT. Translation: CSAPVNEKLFF.